This TCR beta chain was sequenced during a study of CD8+CD57+ T cells in acquired aplastic anemia. The wider study: Roughly 3 ug was the average amount of DNA from sorted CD4+ and CD8+ cells.

Using genomic DNA as the template, TCR beta VDJ and CDR3 profiling was carried out. TCRdb itself ran the reads through MiXCR, one entry per CDR3 protein. The table records around 500,000 distinct CDR3 sequences, around 32% of them present only once. Patients chosen for sequencing had CD8+CD57+ cells that had expanded, as shown by flow cytometry. Acquired aplastic anemia of severe grade affected all patients. The sequence derives from a human donor with aplastic anemia. Sequenced: sorted CD4+, CD8+, or CD8+CD57+ T cells (not recorded which) from PBMCs.

This CDR3 is CATSDKRRSYEQYF. DNA of the CDR3: TGTGCCACCAGTGACAAAAGACGGTCCTACGAGCAGTACTTC. The J gene is TRBJ2-7, the V gene TRBV24-1; D ambiguous. V lost 4 bases and J lost 1, with 10 bases in between. CDR3 length equals 14 residues. The V gene's germline CDR1 is KGHDR and CDR2 SFDVKD.